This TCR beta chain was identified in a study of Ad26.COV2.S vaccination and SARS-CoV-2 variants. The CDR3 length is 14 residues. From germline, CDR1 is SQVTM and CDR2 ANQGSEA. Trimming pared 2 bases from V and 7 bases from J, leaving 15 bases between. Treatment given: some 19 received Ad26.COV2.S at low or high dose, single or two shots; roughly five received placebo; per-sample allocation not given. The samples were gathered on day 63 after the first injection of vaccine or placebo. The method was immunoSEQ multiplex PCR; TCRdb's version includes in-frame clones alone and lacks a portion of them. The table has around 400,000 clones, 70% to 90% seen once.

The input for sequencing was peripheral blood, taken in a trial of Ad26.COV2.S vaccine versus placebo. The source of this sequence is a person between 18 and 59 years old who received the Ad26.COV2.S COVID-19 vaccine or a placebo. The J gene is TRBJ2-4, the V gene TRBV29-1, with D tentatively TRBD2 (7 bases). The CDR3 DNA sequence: TGCAGCGTTGAAATGGGCGGGGGCCCGAACATTCAGTACTTC. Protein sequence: CSVEMGGGPNIQYF.